Below, 14 T cell receptor beta chains from the same sample are listed, as sequenced in a study of T-cell memory formation after mild COVID-19. One entry per CDR3 protein results from TCRdb running MiXCR on the 5' RACE reads. Of 110,000 to 150,000 distinct CDR3 sequences listed, 13% to 15% were seen once; the top ten hold 28%. The material sequenced was PBMCs or a T cell subset sorted from them (not recorded which). Source of these receptors: an adult woman who had mild COVID-19 (a few samples of this study predate the infection). Cell type and time point are not known.

This clonotype was observed a handful of times. J is TRBJ2-7 and V is TRBV9, with D possibly matching TRBD2 (6 bases). This CDR3 comprises 14 residues. V gave up 0 bases and J gave up 3 bases, with 10 bases separating them. The V gene's germline CDR1 is SGDLS and CDR2 YYNGEE. The CDR3 DNA reads as TGTGCCAGCAGCGTAGACGGGAGCGGCTACGAGCAGTACTTC. It specifies CASSVDGSGYEQYF.

This sequence joins TRBV6-5 and TRBJ1-4; unclear D gene. The CDR3 spans 15 residues. Trimming shortened V by 0 bases and J by 8 bases, and 13 bases separated the two germline ends. Germline CDR1 reads MNHEY; CDR2 reads SVGAGI. The CDR3 here is CASSYSSRAAEKLFF. CDR3 nucleotides: TGTGCCAGCAGTTACTCAAGCCGGGCCGCGGAAAAACTGTTTTTT.

The chain is built from TRBV3-2 and TRBJ2-3. TRBV3-2 is tagged as a pseudogene. The CDR3 runs to 14 residues. This CDR3 reads CASSKIGFTDTQYF. The CDR3 bases are TGTGCCAGCAGCAAGATCGGGTTCACAGATACGCAGTATTTT.

There are a few counts of this clonotype. The chain recombines TRBV5-1 with TRBJ1-1; D is unresolved. Germline V CDR1 and CDR2: SGHRS, YFSETQ. V was trimmed by 3 bases and J by 5 bases, leaving 20 bases between them. The CDR3 loop spans 16 amino acids. The CDR3 DNA is TGCGCCAGCAGCTCCCTAAACCGGCCGGGTTGGACTGAAGCTTTCTTT. It translates to CASSSLNRPGWTEAFF.

The V gene is TRBV12-3 or TRBV12-4, the J gene TRBJ1-2; a weak D match, TRBD1 (5 bases). V lost 3 bases to trimming and J lost 5 bases, with 13 bases between them. The CDR3 spans 14 residues. The CDR3 is CASSFGHNFYGYTF. CDR3 in DNA: TGTGCCAGCAGTTTTGGACATAACTTTTATGGCTACACCTTC.

This chain connects TRBV7-9 to TRBJ1-1, with 10 bases matching TRBD1. This CDR3 is built from 16 residues. Germline values: CDR1 SEHNR, CDR2 FQNEAQ (reference sequence). V dropped 6 bases and J dropped 3; count of bases not matched to a gene: 10. CDR3 nucleotides: TGTGCCAGCAGTCCAAGGGACAGGGGTACGGACACTGAAGCTTTCTTT. Amino acid sequence: CASSPRDRGTDTEAFF.

The genes are TRBV30 and TRBJ1-1; no definite D call. The V gene lost 2 bases and the J gene lost 3 bases, with 10 bases spanning the gap. This CDR3 region has 13 residues. Germline CDR1 and CDR2: GTSNPN and SVGIG (reference sequence). CDR3 amino acids: CAWSHGRDTEAFF. DNA for the CDR3: TGTGCCTGGAGTCACGGGCGGGACACTGAAGCTTTCTTT.

V gene TRBV9 combines with J gene TRBJ2-3, with D perhaps TRBD1 (6 bases). V was trimmed by 0 bases and J by 2 bases, leaving 16 bases between them. This CDR3 contains 17 residues. The V gene's germline CDR1 is SGDLS and CDR2 YYNGEE. The CDR3 nucleotides read TGTGCCAGCAGCGTAGGACTCCTGGGGGACACCACAGATACGCAGTATTTT. Amino acids: CASSVGLLGDTTDTQYF.

The chain is built from TRBV19 and TRBJ2-7, with 10 nucleotides matching TRBD2. This CDR3 has 14 amino acids. Per germline, CDR1 LNHDA and CDR2 SQIVND (reference sequence). With 5 bases clipped from V and 2 bases from J, the junction kept 3 bases outside the gene matches. The DNA for the CDR3 is TGTGCCAGTAGTCCTAGCGGGGGTACCTACGAGCAGTACTTC. Residues: CASSPSGGTYEQYF.

The gene calls are TRBV6-5 and TRBJ2-7; D assignment may be TRBD1 or TRBD2 (6 bases each). Germline lookup yields CDR1 MNHEY and CDR2 SVGAGI. The CDR3 spans 15 residues. Trimming removed 5 bases from V and 3 bases from J, with 17 bases in between. DNA for the CDR3: TGTGCCAGCAGTCCCGGGGGAAGACAGGACTACGAGCAGTACTTC. Translation gives CASSPGGRQDYEQYF.

This clonotype has just a few counts. The chain employs TRBV5-6 and TRBJ2-7; 8 positions match TRBD1. CDR1 is SGHDT and CDR2 is YYEEEE in the germline V gene. V was clipped by 2 bases and J by 4 bases; unmatched bases: 5. The CDR3 is 14 amino acids. The CDR3 coding sequence is TGTGCCAGCAGCTTTCCGGGACAGGAGTACGAGCAGTACTTC. Its protein is CASSFPGQEYEQYF.

There are a few counts of this clonotype. The rearrangement uses TRBV7-6 and TRBJ2-7; 7 bases are shared with TRBD2. The germline CDR1 and CDR2 sequences are SGHVS and FNYEAQ. The CDR3 extends over 14 amino acids. V trimming: 4 bases; J trimming: 7 bases; junction bases outside the gene matches: 10. CDR3 amino acids: CASSSGAGEEEQYF. Written as DNA, the CDR3 is TGTGCCAGCAGCTCCGGGGCGGGGGAGGAAGAGCAGTACTTC. The full variable domain, completed using reference TRBV7-6 and TRBJ2-7, is GAGVSQSPRYKVTKRGQDVALRCDPISGHVSLYWYRQALGQGPEFLTYFNYEAQQDKSGLPNDRFSAERPEGSISTLTIQRTEQRDSAMYRCASSSGAGEEEQYFGPGTRLTVT.

The chain has TRBV7-3 and TRBJ1-6, with 9 bases matching TRBD1. The germline gives CDR1 SGHTA, CDR2 FQGTGA. V lost 4 bases and J lost 10; bases outside the gene matches: 5. The CDR3 spans 14 residues. CDR3 sequence: CASSSDRGGSPLHF. The CDR3, as DNA: TGTGCCAGCAGCTCGGACAGGGGAGGCTCACCCCTCCACTTT.

The CDR3 nucleotides are TGCAGCGTTGAAGATCTCTGGGCGGGCCCCGAGGAAAATTTTCAGTATTTT. Translated, it gives CSVEDLWAGPEENFQYF. V gene TRBV29-1 combines with J gene TRBJ2-3; D possibly corresponds to TRBD2 (5 bases). Germline V lookup: CDR1 SQVTM, CDR2 ANQGSEA. Trimming shortened V by 0 bases and J by 12 bases, and 28 bases separated the two germline ends. This CDR3 contains 17 residues.